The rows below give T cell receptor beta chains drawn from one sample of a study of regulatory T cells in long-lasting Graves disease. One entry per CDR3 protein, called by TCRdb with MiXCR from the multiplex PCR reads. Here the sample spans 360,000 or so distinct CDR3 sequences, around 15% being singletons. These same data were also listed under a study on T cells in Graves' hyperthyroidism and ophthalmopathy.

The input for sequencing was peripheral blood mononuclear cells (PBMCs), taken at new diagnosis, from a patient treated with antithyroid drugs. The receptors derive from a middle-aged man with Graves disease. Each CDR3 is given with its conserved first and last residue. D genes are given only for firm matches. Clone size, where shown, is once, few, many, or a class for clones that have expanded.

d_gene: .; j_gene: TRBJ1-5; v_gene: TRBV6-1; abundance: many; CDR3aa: CASSEMGSSGQPQHF; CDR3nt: TGTGCCAGCAGTGAGATGGGCAGCAGCGGGCAGCCCCAGCATTTT
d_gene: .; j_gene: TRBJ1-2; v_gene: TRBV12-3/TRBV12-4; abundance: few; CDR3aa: CASSLLAGGYTF; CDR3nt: TGTGCCAGCAGTTTATTGGCGGGGGGCTACACCTTC
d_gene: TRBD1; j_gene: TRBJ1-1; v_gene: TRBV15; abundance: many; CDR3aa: CATSRVRDSGSNTEAFF; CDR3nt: TGTGCCACCAGCAGGGTCCGGGACAGCGGTTCGAACACTGAAGCTTTCTTT
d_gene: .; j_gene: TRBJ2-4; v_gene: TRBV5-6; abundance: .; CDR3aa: CASSRPGAEAKNIQYF; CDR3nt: TGTGCCAGCAGCAGACCGGGGGCCGAAGCCAAAAACATTCAGTACTTC
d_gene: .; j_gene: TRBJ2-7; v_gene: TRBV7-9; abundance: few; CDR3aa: CASSPVGNFYEQYF; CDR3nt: TGTGCCAGCAGCCCGGTCGGCAATTTCTACGAGCAGTACTTC
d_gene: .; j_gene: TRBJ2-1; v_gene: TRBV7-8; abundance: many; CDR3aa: CASSLVGGVEQFF; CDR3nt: TGTGCCAGCAGCTTAGTGGGCGGGGTTGAGCAGTTCTTC
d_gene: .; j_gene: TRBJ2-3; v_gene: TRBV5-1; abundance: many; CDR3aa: CASSVLVTDTQYF; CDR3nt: TGCGCCAGCAGCGTACTAGTCACAGATACGCAGTATTTT
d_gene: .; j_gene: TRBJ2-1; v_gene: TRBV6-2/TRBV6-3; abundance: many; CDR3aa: CASSYRAGSSYNEQFF; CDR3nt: TGTGCCAGCAGTTACCGGGCAGGGAGCTCCTACAATGAGCAGTTCTTC
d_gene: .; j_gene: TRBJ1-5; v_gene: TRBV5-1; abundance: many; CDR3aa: CASSLKTRANQPQHF; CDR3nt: TGCGCCAGCAGCTTAAAAACAAGAGCCAATCAGCCCCAGCATTTT
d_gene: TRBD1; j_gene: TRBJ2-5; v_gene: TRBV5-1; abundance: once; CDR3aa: CASSTQPGQGGETQYF; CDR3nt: TGCGCCAGCAGCACGCAACCGGGACAGGGGGGAGAGACCCAGTACTTC
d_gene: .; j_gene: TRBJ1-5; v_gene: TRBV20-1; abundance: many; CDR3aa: CSARDRAEGNQPQHF; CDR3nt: TGCAGTGCTAGAGATAGGGCGGAGGGCAATCAGCCCCAGCATTTT
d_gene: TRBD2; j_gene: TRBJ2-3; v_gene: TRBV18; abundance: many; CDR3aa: CASSSTSGRSTDTQYF; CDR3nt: TGTGCCAGCTCATCAACTAGCGGGCGAAGCACAGATACGCAGTATTTT
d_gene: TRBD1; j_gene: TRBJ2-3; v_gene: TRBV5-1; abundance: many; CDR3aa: CASSLRDRGTDTQYF; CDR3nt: TGTGCCAGCAGCCTACGGGACAGGGGAACAGATACGCAGTATTTT
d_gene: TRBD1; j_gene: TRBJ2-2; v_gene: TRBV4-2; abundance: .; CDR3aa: CASSQGPTGVITGELFF; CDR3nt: TGTGCCAGCAGCCAAGGCCCCACAGGGGTGATCACCGGGGAGCTGTTTTTT
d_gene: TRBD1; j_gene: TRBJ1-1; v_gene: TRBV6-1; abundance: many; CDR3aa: CASSLTGAPRFTEAFF; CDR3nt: TGTGCCAGCAGCCTGACAGGGGCCCCTCGATTCACTGAAGCTTTCTTT
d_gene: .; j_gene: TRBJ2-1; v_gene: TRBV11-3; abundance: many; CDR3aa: CASSLDLLRNEQFF; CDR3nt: TGTGCCAGCAGCTTAGACCTGTTGAGGAATGAGCAGTTCTTC